The entry below gives a single T cell receptor (beta chain) sequence along with its context. The data originate from a study of identifying expanded T cells in peripheral blood. TCRdb's table, derived via immunoSEQ multiplex PCR, lists solely in-frame clones and lacks some. The sample carries approximately 75,000 clones, 90% recorded once. The sequencing input was blood. This sequence originates from a person aged 18 to 75 in good health.

The CDR3 region has the DNA TGCAGCGTTGACAGACAGGGGGGCGAGACCCAGTACTTC. As protein: CSVDRQGGETQYF. This rearrangement joins TRBV29-1 to TRBJ2-5; TRBD1 matches 9 bases. Germline CDR1 and CDR2: SQVTM and ANQGSEA. The CDR3 runs 13 residues. The V segment lost 3 bases and the J segment 5 bases; nucleotides outside the gene matches: 4. The full variable domain, completed using reference TRBV29-1 and TRBJ2-5, is SAVISQKPSRDICQRGTSLTIQCQVDSQVTMMFWYRQQPGQSLTLIATANQGSEATYESGFVIDKFPISRPNLTFSTLTVSNMSPEDSSIYLCSVDRQGGETQYFGPGTRLLVL.